This TCR beta chain was captured by sequencing in a study of T cells expressing NK-cell markers. Study details: Underlying the TCR beta repertoires were sorted CD3+CD56+NKG2C+, CD3+CD56+NKG2C- and CD3+CD56-NKG2C+ T cells.

TCRdb re-called the 5' RACE reads and catalogs CDR3 proteins one per entry, DNA excluded. The sample is made up of approximately 380,000 distinct CDR3 sequences, and the top ten hold roughly 5.2% of it. Germline V gives CDR1 MNHNS, CDR2 SASEGT. CDR3 length equals 15 residues. The rearrangement links TRBV6-1 to TRBJ2-7; the TCRdb D gene call, TRBD1, has no DNA to confirm it. The sequence derives from a man aged 18-75 years in good health. The sample taken for sequencing was blood T cells: a sorted CD56 or NKG2C T cell subset, CD4+ or CD8+ T cells, or bulk PBMC T cells (not recorded which). The CDR3 sequence is CASSELTGYSYEQYF.